The TCR beta chain described here comes from a study of blood T cells in healthy people across ages. Study-level points and caveats: Estimated diversity across one million T cells was deemed an underestimate. Naive T cell percentage showed a strong correlation with TCR beta diversity. Conclusively comparing naive with antigen-experienced cells was impossible with unsorted PBMCs.

A sample-barcoded 5' primer and a J-beta primer mix were used in a second PCR of about 7 to 12 cycles. No fewer than 2.5 million CDR3-containing paired-end reads came from each sample. TCRdb used MiXCR to reprocess the 5' RACE reads, holding one entry per CDR3 protein. Of approximately 1.5 million distinct CDR3 sequences listed, about 31% are singletons. Concerning this clonotype: What it recognizes is unknown.

V shed 7 bases and J shed 2 bases, with 16 bases lying between them. The CDR3 spans 14 residues. Germline CDR1 is DFQATT and CDR2 is SNEGSKA (reference sequence). The sequencing input was blood. The TCR sequence derives from a woman aged 25-40 years in good health. This chain uses TRBV20-1 with TRBJ2-3; tentative D call: TRBD2 (6 bases). The CDR3 is CSVEQRASTDTQYF. The CDR3 DNA is TGCAGTGTTGAACAGCGGGCCTCCACAGATACGCAGTATTTT.